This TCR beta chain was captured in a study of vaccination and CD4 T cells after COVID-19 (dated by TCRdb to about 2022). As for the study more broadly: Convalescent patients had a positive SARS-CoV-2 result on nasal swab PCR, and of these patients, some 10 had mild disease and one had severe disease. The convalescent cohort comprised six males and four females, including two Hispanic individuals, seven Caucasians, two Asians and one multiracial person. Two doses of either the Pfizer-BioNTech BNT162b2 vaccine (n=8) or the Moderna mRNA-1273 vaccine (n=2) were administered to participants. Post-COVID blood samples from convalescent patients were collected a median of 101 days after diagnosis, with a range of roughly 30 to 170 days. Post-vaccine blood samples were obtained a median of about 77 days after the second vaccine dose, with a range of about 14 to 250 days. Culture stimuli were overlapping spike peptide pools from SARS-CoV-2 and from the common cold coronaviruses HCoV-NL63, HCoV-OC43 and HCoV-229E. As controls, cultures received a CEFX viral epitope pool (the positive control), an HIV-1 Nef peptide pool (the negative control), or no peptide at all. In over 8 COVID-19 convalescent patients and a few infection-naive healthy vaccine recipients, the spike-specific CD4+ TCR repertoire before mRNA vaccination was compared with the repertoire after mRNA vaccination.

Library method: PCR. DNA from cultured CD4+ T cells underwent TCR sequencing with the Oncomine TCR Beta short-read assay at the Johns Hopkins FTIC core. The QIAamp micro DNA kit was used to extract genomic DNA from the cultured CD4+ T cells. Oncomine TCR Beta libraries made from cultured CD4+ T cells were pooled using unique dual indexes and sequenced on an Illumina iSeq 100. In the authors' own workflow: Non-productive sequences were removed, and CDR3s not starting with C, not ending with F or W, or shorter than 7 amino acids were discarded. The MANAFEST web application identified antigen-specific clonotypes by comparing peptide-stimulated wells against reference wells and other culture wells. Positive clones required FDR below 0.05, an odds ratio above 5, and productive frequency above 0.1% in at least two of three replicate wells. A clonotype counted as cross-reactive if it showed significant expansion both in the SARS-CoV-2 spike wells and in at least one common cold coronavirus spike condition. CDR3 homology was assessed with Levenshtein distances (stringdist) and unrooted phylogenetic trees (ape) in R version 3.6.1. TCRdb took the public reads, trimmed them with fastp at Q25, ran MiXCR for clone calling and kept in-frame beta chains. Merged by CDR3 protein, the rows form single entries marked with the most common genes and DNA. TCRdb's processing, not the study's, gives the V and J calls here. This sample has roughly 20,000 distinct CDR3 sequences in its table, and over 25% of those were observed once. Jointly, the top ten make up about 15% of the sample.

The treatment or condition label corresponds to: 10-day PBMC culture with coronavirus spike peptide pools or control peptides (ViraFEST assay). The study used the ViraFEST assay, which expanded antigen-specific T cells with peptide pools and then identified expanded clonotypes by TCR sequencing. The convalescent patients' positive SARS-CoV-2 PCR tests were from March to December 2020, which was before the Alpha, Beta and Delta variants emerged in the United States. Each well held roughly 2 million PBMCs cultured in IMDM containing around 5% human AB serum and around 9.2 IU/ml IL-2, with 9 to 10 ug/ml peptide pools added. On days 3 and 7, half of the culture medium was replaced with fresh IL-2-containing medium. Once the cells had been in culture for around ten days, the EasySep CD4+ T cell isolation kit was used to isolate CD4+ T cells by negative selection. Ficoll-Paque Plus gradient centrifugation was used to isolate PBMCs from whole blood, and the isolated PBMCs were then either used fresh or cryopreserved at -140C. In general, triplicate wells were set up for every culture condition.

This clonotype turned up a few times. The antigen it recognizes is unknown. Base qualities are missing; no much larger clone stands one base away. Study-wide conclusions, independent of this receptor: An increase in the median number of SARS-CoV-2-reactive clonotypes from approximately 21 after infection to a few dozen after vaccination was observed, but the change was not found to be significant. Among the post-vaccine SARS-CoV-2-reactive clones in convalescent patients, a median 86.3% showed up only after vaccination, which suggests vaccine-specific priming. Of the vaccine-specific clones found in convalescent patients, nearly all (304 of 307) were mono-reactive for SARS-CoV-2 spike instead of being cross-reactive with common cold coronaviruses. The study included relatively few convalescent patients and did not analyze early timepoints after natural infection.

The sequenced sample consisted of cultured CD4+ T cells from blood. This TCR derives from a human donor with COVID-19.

The CDR3 in this case is CASSYGGQGIAGNTIYF. The DNA sequence is given as TGTGCCAGCAGCTATGGAGGACAGGGAATCGCTGGAAACACCATATATTTT. This chain joins TRBV7-2 to TRBJ1-3, and 8 junction bases match TRBD1. V is cut back by 4 bases and J by 2 bases, with 10 bases in the junction unmatched. The CDR3 starts with the cysteine, ends with the phenylalanine, and has 17 residues. The retained sequence is limited to the CDR3, 51 bases, with the frame set at the first base. Reading the germline V gene gives CDR1 SGHTA and CDR2 FQGNSA. Extended through the reference TRBV7-2 and TRBJ1-3 proteins, this CDR3 yields the full variable domain: GAGVSQSPSNKVTEKGKDVELRCDPISGHTALYWYRQSLGQGLEFLIYFQGNSAPDKSGLPSDRFSAERTGGSVSTLTIQRTQQEDSAVYLCASSYGGQGIAGNTIYFGEGSWLTVV.